This TCR beta chain comes out of a study of molecular identifiers for immune sequencing clone quantification. Bulk TCR libraries were made with methods that had been previously described and with listed TCR primers. MiXCR was run by TCRdb on the PCR reads, yielding one entry per CDR3 protein. The top ten clones hold under 2% of a sample with approximately 54,000 distinct CDR3 sequences, about 25% of them seen once. This clonotype has just a few counts. Trimming pared 1 base from V and 1 base from J, leaving 5 bases between. CDR3 length: 14 residues. Looked up from germline, CDR1 is MNHEY and CDR2 is SVGEGT.

The TCR originated in a human donor in good health. Some libraries in this study had Jurkat cell RNA spiked in. Source material: naive CD8+ T cells from blood, with Jurkat cell RNA spiked in. As for subset: FACS-sorted CD8+CD4-CCR7+CD45RA+ naive T cells. This chain links TRBV6-2 or TRBV6-3 with TRBJ1-5; D is unclear. The CDR3 reads CASSYLGSNQPQHF. The DNA of the CDR3 is TGTGCCAGCAGTTACTTGGGGAGCAATCAGCCCCAGCATTTT.